These 15 T cell receptor beta chains originate from one sample sequenced in a study of shared clonotypes between healthy human individuals. Method: immunoSEQ multiplex PCR; TCRdb's copy keeps in-frame clones and lacks some. The table shows approximately 1.4 million clones, with under 99% occurring only once. What was sequenced was naive CD4+ T cells sorted from blood. As to subset: CD45RA+ positively selected. The receptors derive from a man younger than 40 in good health.

The rearrangement joins TRBV6-4 to TRBJ2-1; D tentatively reads TRBD1 or TRBD2 (5 bases each). CDR3 length equals 14 residues. CDR1 MRHNA and CDR2 SNTAGT come from the germline V gene. V was cut by 4 bases and J by 0 bases, with 7 bases left in between. This CDR3 is CASSVGTSYNEQFF. Here the CDR3 DNA reads TGTGCCAGCAGTGTGGGGACCTCCTACAATGAGCAGTTCTTC.

V is TRBV7-2 and J is TRBJ2-3; the D gene is possibly TRBD2 (5 bases). The V end lost 3 bases, the J end lost 10 bases, and 17 bases lay between the germline ends. Germline CDR1 SGHTA, CDR2 FQGNSA. The CDR3 is 14 residues long. CDR3 sequence (DNA): TGTGCCAGCAGCTTGTCTCGCGGGCCCGCTGCGCAGTATTTT. This translates into CASSLSRGPAAQYF.

This chain uses TRBV5-1 with TRBJ1-2, with D possibly TRBD1 on 6 matching bases. In germline, CDR1 is SGHRS, CDR2 YFSETQ. The CDR3 is made up of 15 amino acids. The V end lost 0 bases, the J end lost 8 bases, and 17 bases lay between the germline ends. In nucleotides, the CDR3 is TGCGCCAGCAGCTTGGAAGGATCAGGGGCATGGGGCTACACCTTC. It encodes CASSLEGSGAWGYTF.

This clone was detected once. The V call is TRBV10-3, the J call TRBJ2-7, with 7 bases fitting TRBD1. V lost 6 bases, J lost 6 bases, and 14 bases stayed unmatched. CDR3 size: 15 residues. CDR1 is ENHRY, CDR2 SYGVKD, per germline. The CDR3 nucleotides are TGTGCCATCAGGGAACAAGGACAGGCTTTGGGCGAGCAGTACTTC. Its translation: CAIREQGQALGEQYF.

The rearrangement uses TRBV9 and TRBJ1-1; the match to TRBD1 covers 8 bases. The CDR3 runs 14 residues. Germline values: CDR1 SGDLS, CDR2 YYNGEE. The trim removed 3 bases at V and 3 bases at J, leaving 4 bases unmatched. DNA of the CDR3: TGTGCCAGCAGCGAGACAGGGGTCCACACTGAAGCTTTCTTT. It encodes CASSETGVHTEAFF.

The chain has TRBV19 and TRBJ2-3, with 7 bases identical to TRBD2. CDR3 length equals 13 residues. Trimming at V came to 2 bases and at J to 5 bases, leaving 1 base not matched to a gene. Germline-derived CDR1 and CDR2 are LNHDA and SQIVND (reference sequence). CDR3 nucleotide sequence: TGTGCCAGTAGTATACCGGGGGGAGATACGCAGTATTTT. As protein: CASSIPGGDTQYF. Full variable domain (missing parts from reference TRBV19 and TRBJ2-3): DGGITQSPKYLFRKEGQNVTLSCEQNLNHDAMYWYRQDPGQGLRLIYYSQIVNDFQKGDIAEGYSVSREKKESFPLTVTSAQKNPTAFYLCASSIPGGDTQYFGPGTRLTVL.

This sequence joins TRBV5-1 and TRBJ2-3; the D is unclear. Germline V gives CDR1 SGHRS, CDR2 YFSETQ. V dropped 2 bases and J dropped 5 bases, with 6 bases sitting between them. The CDR3 loop spans 12 amino acids. The CDR3 nucleotides read TGCGCCAGCAGCTTAATGGGAGATACGCAGTATTTT. Translated: CASSLMGDTQYF.

In DNA, the CDR3 is TGTGCCAGCAGTTACTCCCCTACCGTCTCCAATGAGCAGTTCTTC. Its protein product is CASSYSPTVSNEQFF. The rearrangement uses TRBV6-5 and TRBJ2-1; D not certain. The CDR3 has 15 residues. V was cut by 0 bases and J by 6 bases, with 12 bases left in between. Germline V gene sequence: CDR1 MNHEY, CDR2 SVGAGI.

This sequence joins TRBV29-1 and TRBJ2-5; tentatively, D is TRBD1 or TRBD2 (6 bases each). Trimming pared 7 bases from V and 5 bases from J, leaving 20 bases between. This CDR3 is 14 amino acids long. Germline assignment: CDR1 SQVTM and CDR2 ANQGSEA. CDR3 in amino acids: CSDRRGPGMETQYF. The CDR3 nucleotides are TGCAGCGACCGCCGGGGGCCCGGTATGGAGACCCAGTACTTC.

The rearrangement joins TRBV5-6 to TRBJ2-4; perhaps TRBD2 as D (5 bases). The V gene lost 7 bases and the J gene lost 0 bases, with 5 bases spanning the gap. CDR1 and CDR2 from the germline V gene are SGHDT and YYEEEE. This CDR3 spans 12 amino acids. The CDR3, as DNA: TGTGCCAGCGAGGGAGCCAAAAACATTCAGTACTTC. This codes for CASEGAKNIQYF.

The chain couples TRBV5-5 to TRBJ1-1; the match to TRBD1 covers 7 bases. The length of the CDR3 is 13 residues. Germline V gene lookup returns CDR1 SGHKS and CDR2 YYEKEE (reference sequence). The V and J ends lost 1 base and 5 bases, in that order; junction bases with no gene match: 2. Written as DNA, the CDR3 is TGTGCCAGCAGCTTGACAGGGGAAACTGAAGCTTTCTTT. Protein product: CASSLTGETEAFF.

The chain links TRBV30 to TRBJ2-7; the D gene could be TRBD1 or TRBD2 (5 bases each). Germline V CDR1 and CDR2: GTSNPN, SVGIG (reference sequence). V was cut by 2 bases and J by 4 bases, with 12 bases left in between. The CDR3 spans 13 residues. CDR3 in amino acids: CAWSKGRNYEQYF. The CDR3 bases are TGTGCCTGGAGTAAGGGACGGAATTACGAGCAGTACTTC. Full variable domain (remainder filled in from reference TRBV30 and TRBJ2-7): SQTIHQWPATLVQPVGSPLSLECTVEGTSNPNLYWYRQAAGRGLQLLFYSVGIGQISSEVPQNLSASRPQDRQFILSSKKLLLSDSGFYLCAWSKGRNYEQYFGPGTRLTVT.

Regarding this clone: At the DNA level, this CDR3 is encoded by other sequences in the same sample as well. This chain connects TRBV20-1 to TRBJ1-2, with unresolved D. The CDR3 consists of 11 residues. V was clipped by 0 bases and J by 8 bases, with 7 bases between them. CDR1 is DFQATT, CDR2 SNEGSKA, per germline (reference sequence). The DNA of the CDR3 is TGCAGTGCTAGAGATAGGGTCGGCTACACCTTC. This gives the protein CSARDRVGYTF.

The gene calls are TRBV18 and TRBJ2-1, with D unresolved. Trimming removed 5 bases at V and 3 bases at J, with 2 bases between. CDR1 and CDR2 from the germline V gene are KGHSH and LQKENI. CDR3 length equals 11 residues. CDR3 protein: CASSDYNEQFF. CDR3 coding DNA: TGTGCCAGCTCAGACTACAATGAGCAGTTCTTC.

The chain employs TRBV11-2 and TRBJ2-7; D is ambiguous. Germline V gene sequence: CDR1 SGHAT, CDR2 FQNNGV. The CDR3 sequence is 14 residues long. V lost 4 bases and J 0 bases, leaving 10 bases between the germline ends. The DNA of the CDR3 is TGTGCCAGCAGCTACAAAATCAGCTCCTACGAGCAGTACTTC. It encodes CASSYKISSYEQYF.